This TCR beta chain came from a study of identical twins. Study-wide results and limits: Conclusions came from cross-sectional statistical analysis, not from following the same donors. Out-of-frame alpha sequences shared between twins exhibited an excess of low generation probability.

A universal primer site arose from template switching, and cDNA bore unique molecular identifiers. TCRdb analysed the 5' RACE reads with MiXCR anew, one entry per CDR3 protein. Of roughly 250,000 distinct CDR3 sequences in the sample, roughly an eighth were seen once. In the case of this clonotype: Its antigen is unidentified.

The junction had 7 bases not matched to a gene; V was cut back by 0 bases and J by 5 bases. The CDR3 extends over 16 amino acids. V gene TRBV12-3 or TRBV12-4 combines with J gene TRBJ1-2; 9 bases agree with TRBD1. The sequence was obtained from a woman under 30 in good health. The specimen was memory (CD45RO+) T cells sorted from blood. The CDR3 loop is CASSLAEQGAKYGYTF. The CDR3 DNA is TGTGCCAGCAGTTTAGCTGAACAGGGGGCGAAGTATGGCTACACCTTC.